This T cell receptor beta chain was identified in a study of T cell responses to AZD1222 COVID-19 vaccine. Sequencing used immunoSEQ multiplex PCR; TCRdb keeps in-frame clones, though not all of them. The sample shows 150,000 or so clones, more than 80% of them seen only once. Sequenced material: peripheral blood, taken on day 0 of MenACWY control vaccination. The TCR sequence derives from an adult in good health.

The CDR3 region has the DNA TGTGCCAGCAGCGTTACTAGCGGGAGGCTCACGAGAGAGACCCAGTACTTC. This codes for CASSVTSGRLTRETQYF. This chain links TRBV9 with TRBJ2-5, with 12 bases fitting TRBD2. CDR3 size: 17 residues. Germline CDR1 and CDR2: SGDLS and YYNGEE. Germline trimming cut 2 bases from V and 4 bases from J; bases unmatched to any gene: 9.